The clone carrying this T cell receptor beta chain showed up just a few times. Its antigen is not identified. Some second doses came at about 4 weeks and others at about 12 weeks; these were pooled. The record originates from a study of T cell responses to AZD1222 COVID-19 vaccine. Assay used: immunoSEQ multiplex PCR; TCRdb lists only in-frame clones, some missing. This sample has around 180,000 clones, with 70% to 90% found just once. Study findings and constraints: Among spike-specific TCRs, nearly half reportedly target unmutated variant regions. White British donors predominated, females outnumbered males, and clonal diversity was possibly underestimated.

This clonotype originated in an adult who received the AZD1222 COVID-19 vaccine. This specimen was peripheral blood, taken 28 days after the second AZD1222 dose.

The chain's CDR3 is CASSVGRSAWDEQFF. CDR3 coding DNA: TGCGCCAGCAGCGTGGGGCGGTCAGCTTGGGATGAGCAGTTCTTC. V and J are TRBV5-1 and TRBJ2-1, with a possible D match to TRBD1 (5 bases). The CDR3 extends over 15 amino acids. Trimming pared 4 bases from V and 8 bases from J, leaving 19 bases between. Per the germline V gene, CDR1 is SGHRS and CDR2 is YFSETQ. The full variable domain, rest sourced from reference TRBV5-1 and TRBJ2-1, is KAGVTQTPRYLIKTRGQQVTLSCSPISGHRSVSWYQQTPGQGLQFLFEYFSETQRNKGNFPGRFSGRQFSNSRSEMNVSTLELGDSALYLCASSVGRSAWDEQFFGPGTRLTVL.